The 14 T cell receptor beta chains given below trace back to one sample, sequenced in a study of blood T cell repertoires in COVID-19. Sequenced by immunoSEQ multiplex PCR; TCRdb stores in-frame clones only, minus some. In the table there are approximately 76,000 clones, approximately 87% of which are singletons. Sequencing used peripheral blood. Receptor source: a man older than 75 in a cohort sampled during active COVID-19.

The chain employs TRBV10-3 and TRBJ2-3, with TRBD2 matching 8 bases. CDR1 and CDR2 (germline): ENHRY, SYGVKD. V trimming: 9 bases; J trimming: 8 bases; junction bases outside the gene matches: 7. The CDR3 has 12 amino acids. This CDR3 reads CAISGGEGTQYF. CDR3 DNA: TGTGCCATAAGCGGGGGAGAGGGTACGCAGTATTTT.

V usage is TRBV7-2 and J usage is TRBJ2-5; 7 bases line up with TRBD2. The CDR3 totals 11 residues. With V trimmed by 5 bases and J by 10 bases, 4 bases remained unmatched. Germline CDR1 and CDR2: SGHTA and FQGNSA. The DNA for the CDR3 is TGTGCCAGCAGCCCGAGCGGGATCCAGTACTTC. Its protein is CASSPSGIQYF.

The rearrangement links TRBV29-1 to TRBJ2-3; perhaps TRBD2 as D (5 bases). The germline V gene has CDR1 SQVTM and CDR2 ANQGSEA. V lost 4 bases to trimming and J lost 1 base, with 9 bases between them. This CDR3 is 13 amino acids long. The CDR3: CSVGYGGTDTQYF. The DNA for the CDR3 is TGCAGCGTTGGGTACGGGGGCACAGATACGCAGTATTTT.

The chain couples TRBV5-1 to TRBJ2-7; no definite D call. Germline lookup yields CDR1 SGHRS and CDR2 YFSETQ. The CDR3 covers 9 residues. CDR3 nucleotides: TGCGCCAGCAGCTTGGACCCAGGCGTC. It encodes CASSLDPGV.

The V call is TRBV27, the J call TRBJ1-1; 9 positions agree with TRBD1. This CDR3 contains 15 residues. Unmatched junction bases numbered 18, after V lost 8 bases and J lost 11 bases. The germline V gene has CDR1 MNHEY and CDR2 SMNVEV (reference sequence). The CDR3 here is CASYPGQGQLGMAFF. DNA for the CDR3: TGTGCCAGCTACCCGGGACAGGGTCAGCTGGGGATGGCTTTCTTT.

The chain is built from TRBV4-2 and TRBJ1-6; perhaps TRBD1 as D (6 bases). V gave up 0 bases and J gave up 6 bases, with 12 bases separating them. Germline V gives CDR1 LGHNA, CDR2 YNFKEQ. This CDR3 has 16 amino acids. CDR3 sequence reads: CASSQEKAGANSPLHF. The CDR3 DNA reads TGTGCCAGCAGCCAAGAAAAGGCAGGGGCTAATTCACCCCTCCACTTT.

The sample holds a few counts of this clone. V gene TRBV4-2 combines with J gene TRBJ2-3; D possibly corresponds to TRBD2 (7 bases). CDR1 is LGHNA and CDR2 is YNFKEQ in the germline V gene. The V gene lost 3 bases and the J gene lost 4 bases, with 11 bases spanning the gap. The CDR3 loop spans 14 amino acids. The CDR3 DNA follows: TGTGCCAGCAGCCAGGTGGGGGGGCCAGATACGCAGTATTTT. Protein: CASSQVGGPDTQYF.

This clone was observed a handful of times. The chain recombines TRBV2 with TRBJ1-5; D unresolved. The CDR3 runs 14 residues. The V gene lost 6 bases and the J gene lost 7 bases, with 16 bases spanning the gap. Germline assignment: CDR1 SNHLY and CDR2 FYNNEI. CDR3 region: CASSPALSSQPQHF. The CDR3 DNA reads as TGTGCCAGCAGCCCAGCCCTTAGCAGCCAGCCCCAGCATTTT. The full variable domain, its missing parts supplied by reference TRBV2 and TRBJ1-5, is EPEVTQTPSHQVTQMGQEVILRCVPISNHLYFYWYRQILGQKVEFLVSFYNNEISEKSEIFDDQFSVERPDGSNFTLKIRSTKLEDSAMYFCASSPALSSQPQHFGDGTRLSIL.

The chain joins TRBV20-1 to TRBJ2-1; weak D call: TRBD1 (6 bases). The CDR3 sequence is 11 residues long. Germline CDR1 and CDR2: DFQATT and SNEGSKA (reference sequence). Between the trimmed V and J ends, which lost 4 bases and 7 bases, there was a span of 8 bases. In DNA, the CDR3 is TGCAGTGCTACTCAGGGGAATGAGCAGTTCTTC. It is translated as CSATQGNEQFF.

The CDR3 DNA follows: TGTGCCAGCAGGGAGACAGGTCTGGGATACAATGAGCAGTTCTTC. This gives the protein CASRETGLGYNEQFF. The V call is TRBV6-5, the J call TRBJ2-1; tentative D call: TRBD1 (6 bases). V was trimmed by 6 bases and J by 4 bases, leaving 16 bases between them. This CDR3 is 15 amino acids long. Germline CDR1 is MNHEY and CDR2 is SVGAGI.

The genes are TRBV11-3 and TRBJ2-3; tentative D call: TRBD1 (5 bases). The CDR3 totals 14 residues. Between the trimmed V and J ends, which lost 7 bases and 0 bases, there was a span of 11 bases. Germline CDR1 reads SGHNT; CDR2 reads YENEEA. CDR3 coding DNA: TGTGCCAGCATGGGGCCCCTAAGCACAGATACGCAGTATTTT. Its protein is CASMGPLSTDTQYF.

V usage is TRBV7-2 and J usage is TRBJ2-5; 8 bases are a match to TRBD1. The V gene end was trimmed by 1 base and the J gene end by 2 bases; junction bases not matched to a gene: 6. The CDR3 has 16 residues. Looked up from germline, CDR1 is SGHTA and CDR2 is FQGNSA. As DNA, the CDR3 is TGTGCCAGCAGCTTAGGGGACAGGAGAGGACAAGAGACCCAGTACTTC. This sequence encodes CASSLGDRRGQETQYF.

A single count supports this clone. CDR3 DNA: TGTGCCAGCAGTGAAGATACAGGGGGGACAGATACGCAGTATTTT. As protein: CASSEDTGGTDTQYF. This rearrangement joins TRBV6-1 to TRBJ2-3, with 8 nucleotides matching TRBD1. V was pared by 1 base and J by 3 bases, with 3 bases of the junction left unmatched. The CDR3 consists of 15 residues. Germline CDR1 MNHNS, CDR2 SASEGT.

Concerning this clone: One end of the junction is discordant with germline, which a read error may explain. The chain uses TRBV6-1 and TRBJ2-1; maybe TRBD1 (5 bases). The CDR3 runs 16 residues. Germline CDR1 and CDR2: MNHNS and SASEGT. The CDR3 spells CASSEIGRAQTNGQFF. Written as DNA, the CDR3 is TGTGCCAGCAGTGAAATCGGCAGGGCCCAAACAAATGGGCAGTTCTTC.